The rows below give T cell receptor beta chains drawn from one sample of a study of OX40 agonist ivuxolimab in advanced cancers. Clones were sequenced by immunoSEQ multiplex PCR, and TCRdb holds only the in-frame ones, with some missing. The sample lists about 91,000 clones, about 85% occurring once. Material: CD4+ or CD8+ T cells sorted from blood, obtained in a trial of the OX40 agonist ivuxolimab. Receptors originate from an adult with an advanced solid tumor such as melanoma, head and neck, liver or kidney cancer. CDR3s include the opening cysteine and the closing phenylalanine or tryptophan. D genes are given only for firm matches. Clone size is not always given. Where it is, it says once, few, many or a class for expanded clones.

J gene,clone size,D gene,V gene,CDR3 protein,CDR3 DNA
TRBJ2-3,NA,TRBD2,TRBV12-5,CASGVLAGRGTQYF,TGTGCTAGTGGAGTCCTAGCGGGTAGGGGTACGCAGTATTTT
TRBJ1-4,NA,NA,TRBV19,CASGEQGGVKKLFF,TGTGCCAGTGGGGAACAGGGAGGCGTTAAAAAACTGTTTTTT
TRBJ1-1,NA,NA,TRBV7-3,CASRGGPNTEAFF,TGTGCCAGCAGAGGAGGGCCGAACACTGAAGCTTTCTTT
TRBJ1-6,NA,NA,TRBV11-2,CASVQGTNPPLHF,TGTGCCAGCGTCCAGGGTACAAATCCACCCCTCCACTTT
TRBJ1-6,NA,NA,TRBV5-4,CASSLGQGNSPLHF,TGTGCCAGCAGCTTGGGTCAGGGTAATTCACCCCTCCACTTT
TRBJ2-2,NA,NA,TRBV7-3,CASSAQGAGALTGELFF,TGTGCCAGCAGCGCTCAAGGGGCGGGGGCCCTGACCGGGGAGCTGTTTTTT
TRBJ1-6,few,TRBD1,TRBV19,CASSSGQPNSPLHF,TGTGCCAGTAGTTCGGGACAGCCTAATTCACCCCTCCACTTT
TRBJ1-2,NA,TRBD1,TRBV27,CASRAGAGGLANYGYTF,TGTGCCAGCAGGGCAGGGGCAGGGGGTTTAGCTAACTATGGCTACACCTTC
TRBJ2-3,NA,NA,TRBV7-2,CASSLGWPTSTDTQYF,TGTGCCAGCAGCTTAGGATGGCCCACTAGCACAGATACGCAGTATTTT
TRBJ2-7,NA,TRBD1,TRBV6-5,CASKGRQGHYEQYF,TGTGCCAGCAAGGGGAGACAGGGACACTACGAGCAGTACTTC
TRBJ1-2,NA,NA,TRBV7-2,CASSLVPGARRRGYGYTF,TGTGCCAGCAGCTTAGTTCCGGGGGCCCGAAGGAGAGGTTATGGCTACACCTTC
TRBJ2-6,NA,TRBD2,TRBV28,CASIPRGAGANVLTF,TGTGCCAGCATACCACGGGGGGCTGGGGCCAACGTCCTGACTTTC
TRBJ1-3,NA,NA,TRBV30,CAWSVEGLYGNTIYF,TGTGCCTGGAGTGTAGAGGGGCTCTATGGAAACACCATATATTTT
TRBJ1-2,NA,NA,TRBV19,CASSMGQGQWRTNYGYTF,TGTGCCAGTAGTATGGGGCAGGGTCAGTGGAGAACTAACTATGGCTACACCTTC
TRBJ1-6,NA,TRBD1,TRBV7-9,CASSLQGLFDSPLHF,TGTGCCAGCAGCCTACAGGGGTTGTTTGATTCACCCCTCCACTTT
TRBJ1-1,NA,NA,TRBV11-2,CASSLGLRRLNTEAFF,TGTGCCAGCAGCTTAGGTTTGCGACGGCTAAACACTGAAGCTTTCTTT
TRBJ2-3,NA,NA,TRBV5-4,CASSLSAGRKVGDTQYF,TGTGCCAGCAGCTTGAGCGCAGGGAGGAAGGTTGGAGATACGCAGTATTTT
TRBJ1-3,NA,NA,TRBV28,CASSPGDAENTIYF,TGTGCCAGCAGTCCCGGGGACGCGGAAAACACCATATATTTT
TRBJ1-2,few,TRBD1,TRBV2,CASSGQVYGYTF,TGTGCCAGCAGCGGACAGGTCTATGGCTACACCTTC
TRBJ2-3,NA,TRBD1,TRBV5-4,CASGDRMGTDTQYF,TGTGCCAGCGGGGACAGGATGGGCACAGATACGCAGTATTTT
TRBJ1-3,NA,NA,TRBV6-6,CASSRTYPPDTIYF,TGTGCCAGCAGTCGGACGTACCCGCCGGACACCATATATTTT
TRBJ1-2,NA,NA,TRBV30,CAWSVPRTANYGYTF,TGTGCCTGGAGTGTACCTAGGACAGCTAACTATGGCTACACCTTC
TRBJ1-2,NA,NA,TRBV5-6,CASSLKYDGYTF,TGTGCCAGCAGCTTGAAATACGATGGCTACACCTTC
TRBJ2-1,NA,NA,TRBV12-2,CASRSGPEQFF,TGTGCAAGTCGCTCCGGACCAGAGCAGTTCTTC